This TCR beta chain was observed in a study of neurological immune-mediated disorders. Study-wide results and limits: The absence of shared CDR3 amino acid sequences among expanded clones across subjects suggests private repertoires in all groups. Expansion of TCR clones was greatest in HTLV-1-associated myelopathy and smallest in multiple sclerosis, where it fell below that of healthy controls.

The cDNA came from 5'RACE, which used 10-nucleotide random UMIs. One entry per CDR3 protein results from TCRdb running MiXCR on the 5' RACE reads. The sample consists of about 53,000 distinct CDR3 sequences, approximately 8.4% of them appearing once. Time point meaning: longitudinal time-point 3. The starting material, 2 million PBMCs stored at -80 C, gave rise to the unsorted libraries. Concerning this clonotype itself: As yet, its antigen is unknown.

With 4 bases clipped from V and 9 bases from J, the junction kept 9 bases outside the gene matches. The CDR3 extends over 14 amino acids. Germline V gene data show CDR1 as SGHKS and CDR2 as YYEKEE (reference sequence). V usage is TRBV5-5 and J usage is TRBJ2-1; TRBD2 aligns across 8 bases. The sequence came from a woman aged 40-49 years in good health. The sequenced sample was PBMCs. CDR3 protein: CASSPPGGVGEQFF. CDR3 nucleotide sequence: TGTGCCAGCAGCCCGCCGGGAGGGGTAGGTGAGCAGTTCTTC.